One and the same sample provided the 9 T cell receptor beta chains below, sequenced in a study of CD8 T cells in ankylosing spondylitis. One entry per CDR3 protein, called by TCRdb with MiXCR from the 5' RACE reads. Seen here are tens of thousands of distinct CDR3 sequences, around 27% observed once, and the top ten hold roughly three fifths. Sequenced sample: blood, either unsorted or a sorted T cell fraction (not recorded which). The source of these receptors is a male donor with ankylosing spondylitis or in good health (not recorded which).

The rearrangement joins TRBV12-3 or TRBV12-4 to TRBJ2-7; a weak D match, TRBD1 (7 bases). V shed 0 bases and J shed 7 bases, with 16 bases lying between them. This CDR3 is 15 amino acids long. This CDR3 is CASSLARDSMWEQYF. The CDR3 coding sequence is TGTGCCAGCAGTTTAGCGCGGGACAGTATGTGGGAGCAGTACTTC.

The V and J genes are TRBV5-1 and TRBJ2-5; 9 positions match TRBD1. Germline trimming cut 4 bases from V and 2 bases from J; bases unmatched to any gene: 15. Looked up from germline, CDR1 is SGHRS and CDR2 is YFSETQ. This CDR3 contains 18 residues. The CDR3 DNA follows: TGCGCCAGCAGCCCGACGGGACAGGGCAGTCTTGATCAAGAGACCCAGTACTTC. This gives the protein CASSPTGQGSLDQETQYF.

This clonotype was counted ten times or more. This rearrangement joins TRBV20-1 to TRBJ2-5; D remains ambiguous. CDR3 length: 11 residues. Trimming left V 7 bases short and J 4 bases short, with 10 bases between. The germline gives CDR1 DFQATT, CDR2 SNEGSKA (reference sequence). Here the CDR3 DNA reads TGCAGTGGGCCTCTGGGAGAGACCCAGTACTTC. Amino acid sequence: CSGPLGETQYF.

This clonotype was counted ten times or more. This sequence joins TRBV29-1 and TRBJ2-5; D is undetermined. The germline gives CDR1 SQVTM, CDR2 ANQGSEA. CDR3 length equals 12 residues. V was shortened by 4 bases and J by 1 base, with 7 bases between the two germline ends. The chain's CDR3 is CSVVPTQETQYF. CDR3 nucleotides: TGCAGCGTTGTCCCAACCCAAGAGACCCAGTACTTC.

This chain joins TRBV14 and TRBJ1-6; 7 bases are shared with TRBD1. Germline CDR1 reads SGHDN; CDR2 reads FVKESK. With V trimmed by 5 bases and J by 9 bases, 10 bases remained unmatched. This CDR3 region has 15 residues. CDR3 DNA sequence: TGTGCCAGCAGCGCGAACAGGGGTGGGATTTCACCCCTCCACTTT. Protein: CASSANRGGISPLHF.

V is TRBV6-4 and J is TRBJ2-1; D not certain. Germline CDR1 is MRHNA and CDR2 is SNTAGT. The CDR3 sequence is 9 residues long. Deletions cut 8 bases from V and 8 bases from J, with 4 bases between. CDR3 region: CASFDEQFF. The CDR3 nucleotides are TGTGCCAGCTTTGATGAGCAGTTCTTC.

The chain links TRBV5-1 to TRBJ2-7, with 8 bases aligning to TRBD2. Germline V gene sequence: CDR1 SGHRS, CDR2 YFSETQ. Germline trimming cut 4 bases from V and 2 bases from J; bases unmatched to any gene: 5. The CDR3 is 14 residues long. In DNA, the CDR3 is TGCGCCAGCAGCCCCGTAGCGGGAACCTACGAGCAGTACTTC. Translated, it gives CASSPVAGTYEQYF.

This clonotype showed up just a few times. The gene calls are TRBV3-1 and TRBJ2-7; D unresolved. Deletions cut 0 bases from V and 4 bases from J, with 4 bases between. Germline CDR1 LGHDT, CDR2 YNNKEL (reference sequence). CDR3 size: 12 residues. CDR3 in DNA: TGTGCCAGCAGCCAAGAAATTTACGAGCAGTACTTC. It yields the protein CASSQEIYEQYF.

CDR3 DNA: TGTGCCAGCAGTCCGGGGGGGGCGGGGTACAATGAGCAGTTCTTC. This codes for CASSPGGAGYNEQFF. This sequence joins TRBV12-3 or TRBV12-4 and TRBJ2-1, with 8 positions matching TRBD2. After removal of 5 bases from V and 4 bases from J, the junction contained 7 bases not matched to a gene. The CDR3 spans 15 residues.